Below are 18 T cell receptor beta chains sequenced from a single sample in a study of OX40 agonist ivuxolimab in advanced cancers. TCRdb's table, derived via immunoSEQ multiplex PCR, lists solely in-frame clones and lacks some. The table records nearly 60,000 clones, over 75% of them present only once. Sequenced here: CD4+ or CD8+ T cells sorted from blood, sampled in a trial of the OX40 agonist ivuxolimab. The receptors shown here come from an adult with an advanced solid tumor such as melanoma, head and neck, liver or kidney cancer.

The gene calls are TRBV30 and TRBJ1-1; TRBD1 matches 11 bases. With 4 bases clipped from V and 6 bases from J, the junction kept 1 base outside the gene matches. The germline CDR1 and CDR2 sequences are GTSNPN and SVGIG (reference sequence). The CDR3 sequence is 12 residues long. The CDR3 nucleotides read TGTGCCTGGACGGGACAGGGGGCTGAAGCTTTCTTT. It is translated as CAWTGQGAEAFF.

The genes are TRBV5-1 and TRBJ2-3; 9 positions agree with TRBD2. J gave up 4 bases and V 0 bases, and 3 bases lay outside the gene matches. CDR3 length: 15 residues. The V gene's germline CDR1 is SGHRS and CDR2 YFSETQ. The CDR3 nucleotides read TGCGCCAGCAGCTTGGGCGGGAGGGCCGCAGATACGCAGTATTTT. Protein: CASSLGGRAADTQYF.

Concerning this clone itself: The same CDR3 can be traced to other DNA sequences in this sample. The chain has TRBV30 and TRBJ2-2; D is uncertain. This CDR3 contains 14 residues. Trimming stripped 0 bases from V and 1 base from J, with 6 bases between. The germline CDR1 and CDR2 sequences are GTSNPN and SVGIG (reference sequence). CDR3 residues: CAWSVGLNTGELFF. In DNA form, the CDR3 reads TGTGCCTGGAGTGTAGGCTTGAACACCGGGGAGCTGTTTTTT.

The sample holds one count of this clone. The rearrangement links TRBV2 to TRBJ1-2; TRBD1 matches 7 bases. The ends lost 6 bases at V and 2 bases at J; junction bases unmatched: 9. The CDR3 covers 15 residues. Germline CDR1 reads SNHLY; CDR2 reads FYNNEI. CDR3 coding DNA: TGTGCCAGCAGCCCATTCCTACAGGGGAACTATGGCTACACCTTC. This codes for CASSPFLQGNYGYTF.

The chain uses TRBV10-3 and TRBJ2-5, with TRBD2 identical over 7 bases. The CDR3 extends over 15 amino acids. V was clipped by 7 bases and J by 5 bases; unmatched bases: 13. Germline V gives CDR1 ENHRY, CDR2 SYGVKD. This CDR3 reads CAITRDLLGGETQYF. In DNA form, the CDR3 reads TGTGCCATCACCCGGGACTTGTTGGGGGGGGAGACCCAGTACTTC.

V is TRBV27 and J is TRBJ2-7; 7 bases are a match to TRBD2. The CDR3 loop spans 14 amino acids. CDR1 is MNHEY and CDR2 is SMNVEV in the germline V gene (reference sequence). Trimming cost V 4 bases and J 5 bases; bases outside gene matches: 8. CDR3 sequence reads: CASSSPGGGNEQYF. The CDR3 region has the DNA TGTGCCAGCAGTTCCCCCGGGGGAGGGAACGAGCAGTACTTC.

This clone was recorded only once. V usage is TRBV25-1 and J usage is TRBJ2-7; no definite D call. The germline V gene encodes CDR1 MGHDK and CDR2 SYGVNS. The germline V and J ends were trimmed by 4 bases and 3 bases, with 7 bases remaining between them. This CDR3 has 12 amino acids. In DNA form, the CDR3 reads TGTGCCAGCAGTGTTTCGTTCTACGAGCAGTACTTC. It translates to CASSVSFYEQYF.

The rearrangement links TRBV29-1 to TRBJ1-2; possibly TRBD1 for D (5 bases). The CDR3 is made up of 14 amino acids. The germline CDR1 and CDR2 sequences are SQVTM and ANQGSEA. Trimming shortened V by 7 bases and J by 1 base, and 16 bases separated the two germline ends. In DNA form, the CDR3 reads TGCAGCGCCTTTACAGGAAGACTTAACTATGGCTACACCTTC. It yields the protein CSAFTGRLNYGYTF. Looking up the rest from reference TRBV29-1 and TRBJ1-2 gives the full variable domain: SAVISQKPSRDICQRGTSLTIQCQVDSQVTMMFWYRQQPGQSLTLIATANQGSEATYESGFVIDKFPISRPNLTFSTLTVSNMSPEDSSIYLCSAFTGRLNYGYTFGSGTRLTVV.

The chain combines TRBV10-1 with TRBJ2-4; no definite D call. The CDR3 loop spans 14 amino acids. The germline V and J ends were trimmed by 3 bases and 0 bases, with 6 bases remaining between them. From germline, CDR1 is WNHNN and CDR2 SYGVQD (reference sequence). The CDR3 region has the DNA TGCGCCAGCAGTGATTCTCTAGCCAAAAACATTCAGTACTTC. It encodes CASSDSLAKNIQYF.

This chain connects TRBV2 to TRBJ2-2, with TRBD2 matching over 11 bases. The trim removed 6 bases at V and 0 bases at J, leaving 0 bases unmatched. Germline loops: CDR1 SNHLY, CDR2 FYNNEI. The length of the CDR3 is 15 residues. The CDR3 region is CASRLAGANTGELFF. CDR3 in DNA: TGTGCCAGCAGACTAGCGGGAGCGAACACCGGGGAGCTGTTTTTT. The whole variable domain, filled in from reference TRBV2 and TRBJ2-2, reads EPEVTQTPSHQVTQMGQEVILRCVPISNHLYFYWYRQILGQKVEFLVSFYNNEISEKSEIFDDQFSVERPDGSNFTLKIRSTKLEDSAMYFCASRLAGANTGELFFGEGSRLTVL.

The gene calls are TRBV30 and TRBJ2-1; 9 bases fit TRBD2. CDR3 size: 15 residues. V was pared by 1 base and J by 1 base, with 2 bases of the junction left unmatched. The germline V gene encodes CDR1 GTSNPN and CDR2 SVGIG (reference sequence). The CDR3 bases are TGTGCCTGGAGTGGAAGCGGGAGGTCCTACAATGAGCAGTTCTTC. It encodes CAWSGSGRSYNEQFF.

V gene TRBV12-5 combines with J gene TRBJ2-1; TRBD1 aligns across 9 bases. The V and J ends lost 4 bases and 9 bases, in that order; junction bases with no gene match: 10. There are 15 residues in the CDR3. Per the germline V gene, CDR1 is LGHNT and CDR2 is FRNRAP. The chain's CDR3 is CASGSGTGRNSEQFF. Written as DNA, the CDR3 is TGTGCTAGTGGTTCCGGGACAGGGCGAAATAGTGAGCAGTTCTTC. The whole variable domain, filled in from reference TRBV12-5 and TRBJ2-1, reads DARVTQTPRHKVTEMGQEVTMRCQPILGHNTVFWYRQTMMQGLELLAYFRNRAPLDDSGMPKDRFSAEMPDATLATLKIQPSEPRDSAVYFCASGSGTGRNSEQFFGPGTRLTVL.

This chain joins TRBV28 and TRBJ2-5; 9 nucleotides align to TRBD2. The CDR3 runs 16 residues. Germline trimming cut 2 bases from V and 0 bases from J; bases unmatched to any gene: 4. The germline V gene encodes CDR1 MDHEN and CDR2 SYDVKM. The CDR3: CASSLASGVNQETQYF. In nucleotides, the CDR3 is TGTGCCAGCAGTTTAGCTAGCGGGGTGAACCAAGAGACCCAGTACTTC. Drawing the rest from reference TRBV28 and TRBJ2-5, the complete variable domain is DVKVTQSSRYLVKRTGEKVFLECVQDMDHENMFWYRQDPGLGLRLIYFSYDVKMKEKGDIPEGYSVSREKKERFSLILESASTNQTSMYLCASSLASGVNQETQYFGPGTRLLVL.

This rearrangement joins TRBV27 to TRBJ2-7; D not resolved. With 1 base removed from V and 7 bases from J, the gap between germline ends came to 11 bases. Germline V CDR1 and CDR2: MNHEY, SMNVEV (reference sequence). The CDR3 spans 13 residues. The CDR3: CASSLWSEEEQYF. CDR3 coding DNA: TGTGCCAGCAGTTTATGGTCCGAAGAGGAGCAGTACTTC.

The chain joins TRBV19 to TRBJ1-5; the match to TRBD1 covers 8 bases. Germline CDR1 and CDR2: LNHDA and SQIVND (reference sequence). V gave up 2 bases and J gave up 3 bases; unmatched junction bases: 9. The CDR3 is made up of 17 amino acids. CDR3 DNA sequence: TGTGCCAGTAGTATAACCCGGACAGGGCTGTTCAATCAGCCCCAGCATTTT. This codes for CASSITRTGLFNQPQHF.

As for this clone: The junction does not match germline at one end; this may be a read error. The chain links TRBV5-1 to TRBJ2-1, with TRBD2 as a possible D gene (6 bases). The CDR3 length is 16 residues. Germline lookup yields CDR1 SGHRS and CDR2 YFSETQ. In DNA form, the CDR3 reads TGCGCCAGCCGCTTTGTGGCGGGGAGCTCCTACAATGAGCAGTTCTTC. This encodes CASRFVAGSSYNEQFF.

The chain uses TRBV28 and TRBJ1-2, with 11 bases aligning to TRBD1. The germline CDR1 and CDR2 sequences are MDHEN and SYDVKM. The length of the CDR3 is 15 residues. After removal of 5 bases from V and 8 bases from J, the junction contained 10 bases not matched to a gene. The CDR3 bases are TGTGCCAGCAGTACCAATGGACAGGGGGCGCTGGGCTACACCTTC. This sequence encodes CASSTNGQGALGYTF.

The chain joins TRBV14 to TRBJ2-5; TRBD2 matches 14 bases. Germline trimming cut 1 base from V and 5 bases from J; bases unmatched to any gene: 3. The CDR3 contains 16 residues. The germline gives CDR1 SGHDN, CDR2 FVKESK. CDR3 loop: CASSQGTSGRKETQYF. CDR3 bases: TGTGCCAGCAGCCAAGGGACTAGCGGGAGGAAGGAGACCCAGTACTTC.